Given below is one T cell receptor beta chain in context. It lacks a known antigen. Base-call qualities are not available, and no considerably larger clone is one nucleotide away. This entry comes from a study of blood T cell repertoires in COVID-19 (TCRdb year 2020). A note on the overall study: The collaborator samples originated in the United States, Italy and Spain and spanned the acute and convalescent phases of COVID-19. The material from the prospective study consisted of cDNA or gDNA derived from T cells, B-cell-depleted T cells, or PBMCs. Subjects who had been exposed to COVID-19, were actively infected with it, or had recovered from it provided the deeply sampled blood TCRbeta repertoires that made up the dataset. A freely available public database, intended as a resource for researchers studying the immune response to SARS-CoV-2, is where the repertoires were released. Samples came from the ongoing ImmuneRACE study (first 160 participants) plus 1,254 subjects from 6 global collaborators. The sample metadata nearly always contained a de-identified subject ID, COVID-19 status, age in years and sex. HLA class I and class II types, where available, came from metadata supplied by the sample provider rather than from assay-based typing. What the study reported, not specific to this receptor: The quantity of clinical and demographic metadata differed by source and by participant and was supplied without curation.

Participants in the prospective study were enrolled through a virtual design, were aged roughly 18 to 100 years, and lived in roughly 24 United States geographic areas. Cohort assignment in the prospective study relied on participant-reported clinical history from a screening survey and a study questionnaire. ImmuneRACE Cohort 3 recovered participants were defined by two consecutive negative NP/OP PCR tests, healthcare professional clearance, or symptom resolution. Each participant in the prospective study had whole blood, serum and a nasopharyngeal or oropharyngeal swab collected by mobile phlebotomists. Participants in the prospective study had the option to provide additional blood draws and questionnaires over a roughly 2-month period. Blood samples from the prospective study were shipped frozen or at room temperature prior to DNA extraction. CDR1 and CDR2, looked up from the germline V gene, are LGHNA and YSLEER. The CDR3 runs 15 residues from the cysteine to the phenylalanine. Only the CDR3 DNA stays, 45 bases, in frame from base 1. Cut back by 0 bases and 2 bases, the V and J ends lie 11 bases apart.

TCRbeta CDR3 regions were amplified from genomic DNA using the immunoSEQ Assay, a bias-controlled multiplex PCR. Regarding the original processing steps: Nucleated cell counts per sample were estimated from amplification of reference gene primers within the assay. To quantify the absolute abundance of each unique TCRbeta CDR3 rearrangement, sequence reads were collapsed and filtered. For each sample, productive Simpson clonality was calculated by taking the square root of Simpson's diversity index across productive rearrangements. The clones in this table, taken by TCRdb from immuneACCESS, are in-frame only. Not every clone is retained; where verified, under half of the shortfall comes from an unresolved V gene, and the cause of the rest is unknown. V, J and clone size are those of that table, while D and trimming were read from the DNA. Counted in this sample were over 200,000 clones; approximately 90% of them appeared once. The ten largest clonotypes hold 0.95% to 1.5% of the sample.

Rearrangement joined TRBV4-3 to TRBJ2-7; the D gene is not confidently resolved. Input material: PBMCs or T cells enriched from blood (not recorded which). The origin of this receptor is a man aged 30 to 39 who had recovered from COVID-19. The CDR3 protein sequence reads: CASSQDLQVTYEQYF. The DNA is TGCGCCAGCAGCCAAGATCTCCAGGTTACCTACGAGCAGTACTTC.